The 8 T cell receptor beta chains in this list originate from one sample, sequenced in a study of spatial heterogeneity in lung cancer. Study results and caveats: It was found that expanded intratumoral alpha and beta TCR counts tracked tumor mutation counts.

The time point denotes: sample taken at primary tumor resection. What these receptors recognize is not known. TCRdb ran MiXCR on the 5' RACE reads and lists one entry per CDR3 protein. The sample consists of 2,500 to 3,500 distinct CDR3 sequences, around 54% of them appearing once. The sample here was lung tumor tissue, taken at surgery. These receptors were obtained from a male donor with early-stage non-small cell lung cancer.

The chain employs TRBV12-3 or TRBV12-4 and TRBJ2-7, with 8 bases aligning to TRBD2. V was pared by 3 bases and J by 6 bases, with 7 bases of the junction left unmatched. The CDR3 length is 14 residues. As DNA, the CDR3 is TGTGCCAGCAGTTTCTCCGGGAGGGCCACCGAGCAGTACTTC. This sequence encodes CASSFSGRATEQYF.

By sample share, this clonotype is medium-sized. J is TRBJ2-5 and V is TRBV6-6; TRBD1 or TRBD2 may be the D gene (7 bases each). There are 15 residues in the CDR3. Germline V gene data show CDR1 as MNHNY and CDR2 as SVGAGI (reference sequence). Trimming took off 4 bases at V and 5 bases at J, with 17 bases between the two ends. The CDR3 loop is CASSSGGVTGETQYF. The DNA of the CDR3 is TGTGCCAGCAGTTCAGGGGGGGTCACGGGCGAGACCCAGTACTTC.

This clonotype was counted only a few times. The V gene is TRBV5-1, the J gene TRBJ1-1; D is perhaps TRBD1 (5 bases). Germline V gene data show CDR1 as SGHRS and CDR2 as YFSETQ. The CDR3 contains 12 residues. Trimming stripped 6 bases from V and 1 base from J, with 7 bases between. The CDR3 region is CASNGGNTEAFF. DNA of the CDR3: TGCGCCAGCAATGGGGGGAACACTGAAGCTTTCTTT.

This clonotype is deemed medium-sized. The V gene is TRBV7-9, the J gene TRBJ2-2, with TRBD1 matching 9 bases. The trim removed 5 bases at V and 7 bases at J, leaving 8 bases unmatched. The CDR3 covers 15 residues. Germline V gene sequence: CDR1 SEHNR, CDR2 FQNEAQ (reference sequence). The CDR3: CASSPTTGGNGELFF. The CDR3 bases are TGTGCCAGCAGCCCAACTACAGGGGGCAACGGGGAGCTGTTTTTT. The entire variable domain, with the rest obtained from reference TRBV7-9 and TRBJ2-2, is as follows: DTGVSQNPRHKITKRGQNVTFRCDPISEHNRLYWYRQTLGQGPEFLTYFQNEAQLEKSRLLSDRFSAERPKGSFSTLEIQRTEQGDSAMYLCASSPTTGGNGELFFGEGSRLTVL.

The V call is TRBV28, the J call TRBJ2-3; 8 bases agree with TRBD1. The CDR3 is made up of 15 amino acids. Trimming took 3 bases from V and 2 from J; bases not matched to a gene: 4. Germline V gene sequence: CDR1 MDHEN, CDR2 SYDVKM. The CDR3 region has the DNA TGTGCCAGCAGTTTGGGGACAGGCCTCACAGATACGCAGTATTTT. As protein: CASSLGTGLTDTQYF.

This clonotype is deemed large. The genes are TRBV27 and TRBJ2-3; D remains ambiguous. CDR1 is MNHEY and CDR2 is SMNVEV in the germline V gene (reference sequence). This CDR3 has 13 residues. Trimming pared 6 bases from V and 9 bases from J, leaving 16 bases between. The CDR3, as DNA: TGTGCCAGCAGAGAAGGACCGGGCCTAACGCAGTATTTT. The encoded protein is CASREGPGLTQYF.

This sequence joins TRBV6-2 or TRBV6-3 and TRBJ2-7, with D unclear. This CDR3 is 11 amino acids long. Per the germline V gene, CDR1 is MNHEY and CDR2 is SVGEGT. V gave up 7 bases and J gave up 2 bases, with 6 bases separating them. CDR3 sequence reads: CASKDPYEQYF. The CDR3 nucleotides are TGTGCCAGCAAGGATCCCTACGAGCAGTACTTC.

The chain combines TRBV29-1 with TRBJ2-7; the D call may be TRBD1 or TRBD2 (5 bases each). Germline V gene sequence: CDR1 SQVTM, CDR2 ANQGSEA. V was trimmed by 0 bases and J by 3 bases, leaving 15 bases between them. This CDR3 has 15 amino acids. CDR3 loop: CSVEDRIEGSYEQYF. The CDR3 DNA follows: TGCAGCGTTGAAGACCGAATCGAGGGGAGCTACGAGCAGTACTTC.